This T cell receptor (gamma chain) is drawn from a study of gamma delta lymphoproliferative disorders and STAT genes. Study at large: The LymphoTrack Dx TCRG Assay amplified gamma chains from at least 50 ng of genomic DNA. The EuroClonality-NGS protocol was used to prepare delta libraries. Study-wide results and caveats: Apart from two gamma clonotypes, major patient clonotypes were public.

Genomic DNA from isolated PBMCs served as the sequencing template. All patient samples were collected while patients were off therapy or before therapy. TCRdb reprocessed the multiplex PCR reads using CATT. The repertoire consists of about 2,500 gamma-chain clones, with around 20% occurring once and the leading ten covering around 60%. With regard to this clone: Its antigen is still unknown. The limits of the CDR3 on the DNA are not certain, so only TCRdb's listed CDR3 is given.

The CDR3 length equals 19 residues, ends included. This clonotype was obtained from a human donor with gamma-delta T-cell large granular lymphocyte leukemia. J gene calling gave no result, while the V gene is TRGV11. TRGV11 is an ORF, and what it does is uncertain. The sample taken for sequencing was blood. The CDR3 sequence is CTTVPAGFILAWNYYKKLF.